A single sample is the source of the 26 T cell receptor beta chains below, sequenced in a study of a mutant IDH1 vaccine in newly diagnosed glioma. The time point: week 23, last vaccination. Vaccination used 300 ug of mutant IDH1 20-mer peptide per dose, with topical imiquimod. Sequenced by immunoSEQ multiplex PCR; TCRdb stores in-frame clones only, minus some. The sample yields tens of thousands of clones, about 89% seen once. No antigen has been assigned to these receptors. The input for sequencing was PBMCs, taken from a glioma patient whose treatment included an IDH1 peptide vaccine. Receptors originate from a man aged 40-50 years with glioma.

CDR3 in amino acids: CASSGGRWAADEQYF. CDR3 nucleotide sequence: TGTGCCAGCAGTGGGGGCAGGTGGGCAGCCGACGAGCAGTACTTC. The chain carries TRBV6-5 and TRBJ2-7, with D perhaps TRBD1 (6 bases). The CDR3 consists of 15 residues. Looked up from germline, CDR1 is MNHEY and CDR2 is SVGAGI. Trimming shortened V by 5 bases and J by 5 bases, and 19 bases separated the two germline ends.

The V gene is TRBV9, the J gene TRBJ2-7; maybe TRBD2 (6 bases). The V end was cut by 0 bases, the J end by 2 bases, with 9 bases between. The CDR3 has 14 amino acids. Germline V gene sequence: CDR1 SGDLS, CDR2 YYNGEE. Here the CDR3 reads CASSVAGETYEQYF. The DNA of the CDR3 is TGTGCCAGCAGCGTAGCGGGAGAGACCTACGAGCAGTACTTC.

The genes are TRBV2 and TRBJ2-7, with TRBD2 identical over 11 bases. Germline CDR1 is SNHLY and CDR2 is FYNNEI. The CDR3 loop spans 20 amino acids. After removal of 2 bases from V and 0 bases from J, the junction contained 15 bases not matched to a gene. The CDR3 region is CASSERRGTLAGVYSYEQYF. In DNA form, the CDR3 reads TGTGCCAGCAGTGAACGCAGGGGGACACTAGCGGGAGTCTACTCCTACGAGCAGTACTTC.

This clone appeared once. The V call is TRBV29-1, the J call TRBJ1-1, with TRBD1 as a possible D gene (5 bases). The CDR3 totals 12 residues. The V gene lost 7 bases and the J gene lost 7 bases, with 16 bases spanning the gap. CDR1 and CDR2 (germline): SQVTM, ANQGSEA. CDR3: CSAEGTTSEAFF. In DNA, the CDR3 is TGCAGCGCCGAGGGGACCACCAGTGAAGCTTTCTTT.

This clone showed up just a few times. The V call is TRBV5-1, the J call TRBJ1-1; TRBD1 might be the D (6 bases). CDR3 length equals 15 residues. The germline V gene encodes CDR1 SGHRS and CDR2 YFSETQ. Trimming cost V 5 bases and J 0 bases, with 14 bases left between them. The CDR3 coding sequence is TGCGCCAGCAGGCAACAGGGTATGATGAACACTGAAGCTTTCTTT. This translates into CASRQQGMMNTEAFF.

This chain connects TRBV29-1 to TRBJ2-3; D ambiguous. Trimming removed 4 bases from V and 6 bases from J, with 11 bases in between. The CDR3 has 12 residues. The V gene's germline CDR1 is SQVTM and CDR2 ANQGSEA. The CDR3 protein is CSVVVGGDTQYF. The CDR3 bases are TGCAGCGTTGTCGTTGGCGGTGATACGCAGTATTTT.

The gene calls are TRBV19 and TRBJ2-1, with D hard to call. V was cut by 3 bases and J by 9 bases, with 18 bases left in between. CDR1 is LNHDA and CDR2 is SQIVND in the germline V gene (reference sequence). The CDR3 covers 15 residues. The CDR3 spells CASSITPARFGEQFF. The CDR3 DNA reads TGTGCCAGTAGTATCACTCCCGCGAGATTCGGTGAGCAGTTCTTC.

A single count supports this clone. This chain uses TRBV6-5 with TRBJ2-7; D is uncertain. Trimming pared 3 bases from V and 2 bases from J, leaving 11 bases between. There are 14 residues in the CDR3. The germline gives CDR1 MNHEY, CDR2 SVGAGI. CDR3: CASSYGRLAYEQYF. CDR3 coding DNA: TGTGCCAGCAGTTATGGCAGGTTAGCCTACGAGCAGTACTTC.

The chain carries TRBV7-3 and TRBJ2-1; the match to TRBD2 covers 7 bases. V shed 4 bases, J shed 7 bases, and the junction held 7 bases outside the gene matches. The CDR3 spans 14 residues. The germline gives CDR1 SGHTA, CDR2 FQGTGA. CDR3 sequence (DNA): TGTGCCAGCAGCTGGGGGGGGGTCGGAAATGAGCAGTTCTTC. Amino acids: CASSWGGVGNEQFF.

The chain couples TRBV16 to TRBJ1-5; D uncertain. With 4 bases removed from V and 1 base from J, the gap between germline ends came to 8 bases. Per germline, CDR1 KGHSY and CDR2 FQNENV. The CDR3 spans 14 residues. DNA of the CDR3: TGTGCCAGCAGCCGTCTTGGGAGCAATCAGCCCCAGCATTTT. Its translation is CASSRLGSNQPQHF.

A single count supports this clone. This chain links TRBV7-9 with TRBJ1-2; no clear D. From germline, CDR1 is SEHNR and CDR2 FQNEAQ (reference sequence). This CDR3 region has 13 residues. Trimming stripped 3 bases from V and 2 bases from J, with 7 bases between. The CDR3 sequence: CASSFARNYGYTF. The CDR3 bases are TGTGCCAGCAGCTTTGCTAGAAACTATGGCTACACCTTC.

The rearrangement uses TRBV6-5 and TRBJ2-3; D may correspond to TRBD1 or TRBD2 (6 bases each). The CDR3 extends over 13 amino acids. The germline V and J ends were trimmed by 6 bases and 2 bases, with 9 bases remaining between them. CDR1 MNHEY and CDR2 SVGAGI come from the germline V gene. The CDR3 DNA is TGTGCCAGCAGGCGGGACACCACAGATACGCAGTATTTT. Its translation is CASRRDTTDTQYF.

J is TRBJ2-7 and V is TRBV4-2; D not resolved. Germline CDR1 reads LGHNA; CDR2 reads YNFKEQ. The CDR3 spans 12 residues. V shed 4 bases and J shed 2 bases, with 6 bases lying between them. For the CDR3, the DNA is TGTGCCAGCAGCCCTGACACCTACGAGCAGTACTTC. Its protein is CASSPDTYEQYF.

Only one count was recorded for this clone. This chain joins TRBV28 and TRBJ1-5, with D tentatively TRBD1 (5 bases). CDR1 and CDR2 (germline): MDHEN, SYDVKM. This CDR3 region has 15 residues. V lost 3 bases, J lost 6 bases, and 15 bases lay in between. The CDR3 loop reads CASSFVSPGLQPQHF. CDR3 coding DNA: TGTGCCAGCAGTTTTGTGAGTCCAGGGCTTCAGCCCCAGCATTTT.

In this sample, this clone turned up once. The CDR3 spells CASSVRGARGNTIYF. DNA of the CDR3: TGTGCCAGCAGCGTGCGGGGGGCTCGTGGAAACACCATATATTTT. V gene TRBV9 combines with J gene TRBJ1-3, with a possible D match to TRBD1 (6 bases). The V end lost 2 bases, the J end lost 3 bases, and 12 bases lay between the germline ends. There are 15 residues in the CDR3. CDR1 SGDLS and CDR2 YYNGEE come from the germline V gene.

The CDR3 sequence is CASSPGQGWTEAFF. CDR3 coding DNA: TGTGCCAGTAGCCCCGGACAGGGCTGGACTGAAGCTTTCTTT. This chain uses TRBV19 with TRBJ1-1; 8 bases are a match to TRBD1. Looked up from germline, CDR1 is LNHDA and CDR2 is SQIVND (reference sequence). The CDR3 sequence is 14 residues long. V lost 6 bases to trimming and J lost 5 bases; unmatched junction nucleotides: 8.

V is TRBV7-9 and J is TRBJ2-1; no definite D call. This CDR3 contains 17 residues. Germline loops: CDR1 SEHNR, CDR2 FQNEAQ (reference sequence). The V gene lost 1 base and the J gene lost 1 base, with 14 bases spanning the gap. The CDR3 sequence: CASSLGVGVSSYNEQFF. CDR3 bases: TGTGCCAGCAGCTTAGGGGTTGGGGTGAGTTCCTACAATGAGCAGTTCTTC.

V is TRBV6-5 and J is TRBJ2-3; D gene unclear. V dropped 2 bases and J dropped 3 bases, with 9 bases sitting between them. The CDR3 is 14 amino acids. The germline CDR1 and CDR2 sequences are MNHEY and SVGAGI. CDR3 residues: CASSYLYGTDTQYF. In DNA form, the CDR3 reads TGTGCCAGCAGTTACCTTTACGGGACAGATACGCAGTATTTT.

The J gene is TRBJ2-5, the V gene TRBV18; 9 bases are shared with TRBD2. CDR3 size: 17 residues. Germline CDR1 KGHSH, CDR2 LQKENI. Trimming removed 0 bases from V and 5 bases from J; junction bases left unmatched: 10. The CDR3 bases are TGTGCCAGCTCACCACCGATAGGACTAGCGCTTATCGAGACCCAGTACTTC. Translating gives CASSPPIGLALIETQYF.

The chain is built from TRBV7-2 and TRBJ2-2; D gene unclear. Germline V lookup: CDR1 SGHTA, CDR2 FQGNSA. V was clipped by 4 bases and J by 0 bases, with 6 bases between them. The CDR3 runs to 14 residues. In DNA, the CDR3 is TGTGCCAGCAGCTCACAAGCGAACACCGGGGAGCTGTTTTTT. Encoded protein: CASSSQANTGELFF.

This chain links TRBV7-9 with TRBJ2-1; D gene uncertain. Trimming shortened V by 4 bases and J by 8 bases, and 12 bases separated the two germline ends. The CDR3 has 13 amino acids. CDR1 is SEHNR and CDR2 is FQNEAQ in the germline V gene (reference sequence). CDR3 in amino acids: CASSSPLLDEQFF. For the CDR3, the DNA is TGTGCCAGCAGCTCCCCCCTTCTGGATGAGCAGTTCTTC.

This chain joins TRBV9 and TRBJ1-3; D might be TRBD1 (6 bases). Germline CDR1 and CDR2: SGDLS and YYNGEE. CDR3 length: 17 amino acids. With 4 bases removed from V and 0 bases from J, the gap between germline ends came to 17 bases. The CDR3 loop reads CASSRTGTRDSGNTIYF. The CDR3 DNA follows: TGTGCCAGCAGCAGAACCGGGACAAGAGACTCTGGAAACACCATATATTTT.

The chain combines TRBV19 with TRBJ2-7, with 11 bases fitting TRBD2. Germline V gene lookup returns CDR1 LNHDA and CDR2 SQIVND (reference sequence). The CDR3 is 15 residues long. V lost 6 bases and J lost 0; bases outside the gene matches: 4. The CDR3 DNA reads TGTGCCAGTAGACGAGGGACTAGCGGCTCCTACGAGCAGTACTTC. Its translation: CASRRGTSGSYEQYF.

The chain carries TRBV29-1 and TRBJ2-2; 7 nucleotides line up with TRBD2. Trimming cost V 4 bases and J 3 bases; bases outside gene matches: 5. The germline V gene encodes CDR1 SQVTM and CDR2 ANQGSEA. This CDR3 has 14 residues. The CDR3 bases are TGCAGCGTTGGGGAGGGAGGGTACACCGGGGAGCTGTTTTTT. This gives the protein CSVGEGGYTGELFF.

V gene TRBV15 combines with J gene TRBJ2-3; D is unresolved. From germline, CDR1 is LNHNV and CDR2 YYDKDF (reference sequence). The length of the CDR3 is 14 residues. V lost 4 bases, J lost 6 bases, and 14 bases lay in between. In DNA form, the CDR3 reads TGTGCCACCAGCAAGTCCGGGCTGGAGGATACGCAGTATTTT. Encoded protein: CATSKSGLEDTQYF.

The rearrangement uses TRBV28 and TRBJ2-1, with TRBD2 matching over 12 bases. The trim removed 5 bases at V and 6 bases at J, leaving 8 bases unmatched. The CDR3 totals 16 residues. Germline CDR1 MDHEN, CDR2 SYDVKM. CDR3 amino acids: CASSRETSGSSNEQFF. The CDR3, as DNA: TGTGCCAGCAGTCGGGAGACTAGCGGGAGTAGCAATGAGCAGTTCTTC.